This T cell receptor beta chain was sequenced in a study of T cell changes during pregnancy in multiple sclerosis. Looked up from germline, CDR1 is SGDLS and CDR2 is YYNGEE. The CDR3 is 17 amino acids. The V end was cut by 0 bases, the J end by 6 bases, with 19 bases between. Assay: immunoSEQ multiplex PCR; the TCRdb copy retains only in-frame clones and omits some. The sample shows 75,000 to 95,000 clones, around 93% of them seen only once. The specimen was peripheral blood, collected before pregnancy. The source is a female donor with multiple sclerosis, enrolled in a pregnancy study. The chain couples TRBV9 to TRBJ2-1; tentatively, D is TRBD1 (5 bases). In DNA form, the CDR3 reads TGTGCCAGCAGCGTAGCCCTCCAGGGTTTTATGGGCAATGAGCAGTTCTTC. This encodes CASSVALQGFMGNEQFF.